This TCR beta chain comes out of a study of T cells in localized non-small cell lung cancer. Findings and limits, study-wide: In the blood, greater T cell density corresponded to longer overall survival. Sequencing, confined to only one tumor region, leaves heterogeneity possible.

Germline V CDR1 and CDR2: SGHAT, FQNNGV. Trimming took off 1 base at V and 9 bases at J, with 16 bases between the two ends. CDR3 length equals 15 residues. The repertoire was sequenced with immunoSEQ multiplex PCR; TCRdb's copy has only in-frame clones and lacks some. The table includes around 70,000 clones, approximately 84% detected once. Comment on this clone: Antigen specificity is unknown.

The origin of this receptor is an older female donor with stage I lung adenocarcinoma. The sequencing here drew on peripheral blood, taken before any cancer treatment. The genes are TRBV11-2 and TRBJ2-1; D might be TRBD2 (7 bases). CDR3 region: CASSLGTRLQGEQFF. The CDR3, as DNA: TGTGCCAGCAGCTTAGGGACTAGACTACAGGGTGAGCAGTTCTTC.